Shown below are 32 T cell receptor beta chains from a single sample sequenced in a study of blood T cell repertoires in COVID-19. Measured with immunoSEQ multiplex PCR; TCRdb has only the in-frame clones, and not every one. The sample shows roughly 330,000 clones, roughly 86% of them seen only once. The material sequenced was PBMCs or T cells enriched from blood (not recorded which). These receptors all stem from a woman aged 30 to 39 who had recovered from COVID-19.

The table lists this clone with a count of one. V usage is TRBV3-1 (or the pseudogene TRBV3-2) and J usage is TRBJ1-2, with 7 positions matching TRBD1. From germline, CDR1 is LGHDT and CDR2 YNNKEL (reference sequence). The CDR3 length is 18 residues. V lost 0 bases to trimming and J lost 4 bases; unmatched junction nucleotides: 14. CDR3: CASSQDEGAQTLSYGYTF. The CDR3 coding sequence is TGTGCCAGCAGCCAAGATGAGGGGGCGCAGACCCTTTCCTATGGCTACACCTTC.

This clone showed up just a few times. This specimen includes other DNA sequences encoding the same CDR3. The chain carries TRBV28 and TRBJ1-1; D remains unclear. The CDR3 sequence is 12 residues long. V lost 4 bases and J lost 0, with 3 bases in between. Germline V gives CDR1 MDHEN, CDR2 SYDVKM. CDR3 sequence (DNA): TGTGCCAGCAGTTCCGTGAACACTGAAGCTTTCTTT. Protein: CASSSVNTEAFF.

The chain recombines TRBV6-6 with TRBJ2-1; 10 bases agree with TRBD2. Germline trimming cut 0 bases from V and 8 bases from J; bases unmatched to any gene: 7. This CDR3 contains 16 residues. Germline V gene data show CDR1 as MNHNY and CDR2 as SVGAGI (reference sequence). The CDR3 loop reads CASSYSMSGGVDEQFF. The CDR3 DNA is TGTGCCAGCAGTTACTCGATGAGCGGGGGGGTCGATGAGCAGTTCTTC.

This chain links TRBV7-2 with TRBJ1-6, with no clear D. The CDR3 runs 18 residues. The germline CDR1 and CDR2 sequences are SGHTA and FQGNSA. V dropped 3 bases and J dropped 4 bases, with 19 bases sitting between them. The CDR3 loop is CASSLRSRSLGYNSPLHF. The DNA for the CDR3 is TGTGCCAGCAGCTTGAGGAGCCGATCACTAGGATATAATTCACCCCTCCACTTT.

This clone was recorded once. The gene calls are TRBV19 and TRBJ2-5, with 10 positions matching TRBD1. The CDR3 runs 14 residues. Trimming removed 4 bases from V and 5 bases from J; junction bases left unmatched: 4. CDR1 is LNHDA and CDR2 is SQIVND in the germline V gene (reference sequence). The chain's CDR3 is CASSTRTGGETQYF. For the CDR3, the DNA is TGTGCCAGTAGTACCCGGACAGGGGGTGAGACCCAGTACTTC.

V is TRBV6-2 or TRBV6-3 and J is TRBJ2-7; 11 bases are a match to TRBD2. J gave up 7 bases and V 2 bases, and 16 bases lay outside the gene matches. Germline V gives CDR1 MNHEY, CDR2 SVGEGT. The CDR3 covers 18 residues. CDR3 in amino acids: CASSYLTQLAGARKEQYF. The CDR3 region has the DNA TGTGCCAGCAGTTACCTCACCCAACTAGCGGGGGCCCGTAAAGAGCAGTACTTC.

As for this clone: A clone one base away is much larger, so this may be a read error. The CDR3 DNA sequence: TGTGCCAGCAGCTCCGGGACAGGGGATGGCTACACCTTC. Its translation is CASSSGTGDGYTF. The V gene is TRBV5-4, the J gene TRBJ1-2; 10 nucleotides agree with TRBD1. V gave up 3 bases and J gave up 6 bases; unmatched junction bases: 2. The germline V gene has CDR1 SGHNT and CDR2 YYREEE (reference sequence). The CDR3 extends over 13 amino acids.

A word on this clone: The same CDR3 arises from other DNA sequences in this sample as well. The CDR3 DNA reads TGTGCCAGCAGTGAGCAGGGTAACTATGGCTACACCTTC. Its translation: CASSEQGNYGYTF. The chain employs TRBV2 and TRBJ1-2; possible D gene TRBD1, 5 bases. Germline lookup yields CDR1 SNHLY and CDR2 FYNNEI. CDR3 length equals 13 residues. Trimming took off 3 bases at V and 1 base at J, with 6 bases between the two ends.

The V gene is TRBV2, the J gene TRBJ1-2, with TRBD1 as a possible D gene (5 bases). CDR3 length: 16 amino acids. The V end was cut by 1 base, the J end by 8 bases, with 20 bases between. Germline V lookup: CDR1 SNHLY, CDR2 FYNNEI. This CDR3 is CASSEVFGEGRYGYTF. CDR3 nucleotides: TGTGCCAGCAGTGAAGTATTTGGGGAGGGACGTTACGGCTACACCTTC.

This chain connects TRBV28 to TRBJ1-1; the match to TRBD1 covers 7 bases. The length of the CDR3 is 14 residues. Per germline, CDR1 MDHEN and CDR2 SYDVKM. The trim removed 8 bases at V and 4 bases at J, leaving 10 bases unmatched. CDR3 sequence (DNA): TGTGCCAGCTCCAACAGGGGTTTTGCCACTGAAGCTTTCTTT. It translates to CASSNRGFATEAFF.

This chain uses TRBV4-1 with TRBJ1-2; TRBD1 matches at 9 bases. The CDR3 consists of 15 residues. Germline-derived CDR1 and CDR2 are MGHRA and YSYEKL. V shed 5 bases, J shed 8 bases, and the junction held 12 bases outside the gene matches. CDR3 residues: CASSTLLDRGDGYTF. Here the CDR3 DNA reads TGCGCCAGCAGCACCCTCCTGGACAGGGGCGACGGCTACACCTTC.

The rearrangement links TRBV4-1 to TRBJ1-5, with 8 positions matching TRBD1. V lost 0 bases and J lost 6; bases outside the gene matches: 10. The CDR3 has 17 amino acids. Germline V lookup: CDR1 MGHRA, CDR2 YSYEKL. The CDR3 is CASSQEPSQGVGQPQHF. The CDR3 DNA reads as TGCGCCAGCAGCCAAGAACCGTCACAGGGGGTGGGTCAGCCCCAGCATTTT.

V gene TRBV6-1 combines with J gene TRBJ1-5, with TRBD1 matching over 7 bases. The germline V gene has CDR1 MNHNS and CDR2 SASEGT. The J segment lost 0 bases and the V segment lost 1 base, leaving 0 bases of the junction unmatched. The CDR3 contains 15 residues. The CDR3 spells CASSEDRGSNQPQHF. CDR3 DNA: TGTGCCAGCAGTGAAGACAGGGGTAGCAATCAGCCCCAGCATTTT.

In its sample, this clone was seen once. The V and J genes are TRBV5-6 and TRBJ2-1; D not certain. Germline-derived CDR1 and CDR2 are SGHDT and YYEEEE. Trimming shortened V by 4 bases and J by 1 base, and 15 bases separated the two germline ends. The CDR3 loop spans 16 amino acids. CDR3 residues: CASSAPSGRSYNEQFF. For the CDR3, the DNA is TGTGCCAGCAGCGCCCCGAGTGGCAGGTCCTACAATGAGCAGTTCTTC.

V is TRBV6-5 and J is TRBJ2-2; TRBD1 might be the D (5 bases). Germline values: CDR1 MNHEY, CDR2 SVGAGI. V lost 7 bases, J lost 6 bases, and 12 bases lay in between. The CDR3 runs 13 residues. The CDR3 loop reads CASTFRDSGELFF. The CDR3 DNA is TGTGCCAGCACTTTCAGGGATTCCGGGGAGCTGTTTTTT.

This sequence joins TRBV18 and TRBJ1-2; D is uncertain. The V gene's germline CDR1 is KGHSH and CDR2 LQKENI. With 4 bases removed from V and 7 bases from J, the gap between germline ends came to 13 bases. This CDR3 contains 13 residues. The chain's CDR3 is CASSRREWGGYTF. CDR3 sequence (DNA): TGTGCCAGCTCACGGAGGGAGTGGGGTGGCTACACCTTC.

This clone has just one count. This chain uses TRBV28 with TRBJ1-4, with a tentative D call TRBD1 (5 bases). With 2 bases removed from V and 5 bases from J, the gap between germline ends came to 12 bases. The CDR3 length is 15 residues. Germline assignment: CDR1 MDHEN and CDR2 SYDVKM. The DNA of the CDR3 is TGTGCCAGCAGTTTAGTGACAGCCGACAATGAAAAACTGTTTTTT. Its protein is CASSLVTADNEKLFF.

The chain couples TRBV2 to TRBJ1-2; no clear D. The length of the CDR3 is 15 residues. V lost 0 bases and J 4 bases, leaving 12 bases between the germline ends. Germline CDR1 SNHLY, CDR2 FYNNEI. The CDR3 coding sequence is TGTGCCAGCAGTGAAGCGGGCCTACAGTTCTATGGCTACACCTTC. Translated, it gives CASSEAGLQFYGYTF.

The chain couples TRBV24-1 to TRBJ2-3; D is perhaps TRBD2 (5 bases). The CDR3 spans 14 residues. V gave up 4 bases and J gave up 4 bases, with 11 bases separating them. Germline V CDR1 and CDR2: KGHDR, SFDVKD. As DNA, the CDR3 is TGTGCCACCAGTGAACCCGCGAGGGCAGATACGCAGTATTTT. Encoded protein: CATSEPARADTQYF.

The CDR3 DNA reads as TGTGCCTGGAGGGGGACAGACAATTCACCCCTCCACTTT. This encodes CAWRGTDNSPLHF. The genes are TRBV30 and TRBJ1-6, with TRBD1 matching over 7 bases. CDR1 is GTSNPN, CDR2 SVGIG, per germline (reference sequence). CDR3 length: 13 residues. V was clipped by 3 bases and J by 7 bases; unmatched bases: 3. Full variable domain (rest looked up from reference TRBV30 and TRBJ1-6): SQTIHQWPATLVQPVGSPLSLECTVEGTSNPNLYWYRQAAGRGLQLLFYSVGIGQISSEVPQNLSASRPQDRQFILSSKKLLLSDSGFYLCAWRGTDNSPLHFGNGTRLTVT.

V is TRBV2 and J is TRBJ2-3, with D perhaps matching TRBD1 (5 bases). Germline V gives CDR1 SNHLY, CDR2 FYNNEI. This CDR3 region has 12 residues. Trimming left V 6 bases short and J 3 bases short, with 7 bases between. This chain's CDR3 is CASRGRTDTQYF. CDR3 bases: TGTGCCAGCAGGGGGCGGACAGATACGCAGTATTTT.

The chain uses TRBV28 and TRBJ2-7; TRBD1 might be the D (6 bases). Germline assignment: CDR1 MDHEN and CDR2 SYDVKM. V lost 6 bases and J lost 5, with 14 bases in between. CDR3 length equals 13 residues. DNA of the CDR3: TGTGCCAGCAGCCTCGGACAGTACCACGAGCAGTACTTC. This gives the protein CASSLGQYHEQYF.

The gene calls are TRBV30 and TRBJ1-2; 10 bases map to TRBD1. This CDR3 region has 13 residues. V lost 5 bases, J lost 7 bases, and 7 bases stayed unmatched. Germline-derived CDR1 and CDR2 are GTSNPN and SVGIG (reference sequence). CDR3: CAWGDRGVGGYTF. The DNA of the CDR3 is TGTGCCTGGGGGGACAGGGGAGTGGGTGGCTACACCTTC.

This clone was detected a few times. CDR3 sequence reads: CASSFEYYGYTF. Here the CDR3 DNA reads TGTGCCAGCAGCTTTGAGTACTATGGCTACACCTTC. V is TRBV7-9 and J is TRBJ1-2; D gene unclear. Germline V gene lookup returns CDR1 SEHNR and CDR2 FQNEAQ (reference sequence). This CDR3 contains 12 residues. V lost 3 bases and J lost 3, with 5 bases in between.

The CDR3 DNA sequence: TGTGCCAGCAGCCCCGGGAGAACTACTACTAATTCACCCCTCCACTTT. Protein sequence: CASSPGRTTTNSPLHF. The genes are TRBV3-1 (or the pseudogene TRBV3-2) and TRBJ1-6, with unresolved D. The CDR3 has 16 residues. Germline loops: CDR1 LGHDT, CDR2 YNNKEL (reference sequence). V was shortened by 4 bases and J by 6 bases, with 16 bases between the two germline ends.

The chain joins TRBV6-5 to TRBJ2-3, with D unresolved. CDR1 is MNHEY and CDR2 is SVGAGI in the germline V gene. Trimming took 7 bases from V and 4 from J, leaving 12 bases between them. The CDR3 spans 13 residues. This CDR3 reads CASNLVSADTQYF. The CDR3 coding sequence is TGTGCCAGCAACCTCGTCTCGGCAGATACGCAGTATTTT.

The chain recombines TRBV12-5 with TRBJ1-2, with 10 bases lining up with TRBD1. Germline lookup yields CDR1 LGHNT and CDR2 FRNRAP. With V trimmed by 4 bases and J by 6 bases, 2 bases remained unmatched. The CDR3 runs to 13 residues. The CDR3 DNA reads TGTGCTAGTGGTTGGGGGACAGGGGATGGCTACACCTTC. Protein: CASGWGTGDGYTF.

This chain links TRBV7-2 with TRBJ1-2; D unresolved. Germline CDR1 SGHTA, CDR2 FQGNSA. This CDR3 is built from 13 residues. Trimming stripped 8 bases from V and 4 bases from J, with 14 bases between. The CDR3 is CASGQRAAYGYTF. CDR3 DNA sequence: TGTGCCAGCGGGCAGAGAGCCGCCTATGGCTACACCTTC.

The chain uses TRBV5-4 and TRBJ1-2, with 9 nucleotides matching TRBD1. The CDR3 is 15 amino acids. Per the germline V gene, CDR1 is SGHNT and CDR2 is YYREEE (reference sequence). Trimming cost V 4 bases and J 8 bases; bases outside gene matches: 12. CDR3 sequence reads: CASSATGQGGKGYTF. CDR3 coding DNA: TGTGCCAGCAGCGCCACGGGACAGGGTGGTAAGGGCTACACCTTC.

The rearrangement joins TRBV19 to TRBJ1-1; D remains ambiguous. The CDR3 has 16 amino acids. Between the trimmed V and J ends, which lost 9 bases and 1 base, there was a span of 21 bases. Germline assignment: CDR1 LNHDA and CDR2 SQIVND (reference sequence). The CDR3 loop reads CASRRRVIGGNTEAFF. CDR3 coding DNA: TGTGCCAGCAGGAGGAGGGTGATTGGAGGGAACACTGAAGCTTTCTTT.

This clone has only a few counts. The V gene is TRBV24-1, the J gene TRBJ1-1; TRBD1 might be the D (6 bases). V was shortened by 9 bases and J by 5 bases, with 6 bases between the two germline ends. The germline gives CDR1 KGHDR, CDR2 SFDVKD. The CDR3 length is 10 residues. CDR3 protein: CATQGTEAFF. CDR3 in DNA: TGTGCCACCCAGGGGACTGAAGCTTTCTTT.

The chain joins TRBV2 to TRBJ2-3; 7 bases map to TRBD2. J was trimmed by 3 bases and V by 2 bases; bases with no gene match: 5. Germline assignment: CDR1 SNHLY and CDR2 FYNNEI. The CDR3 contains 15 residues. DNA of the CDR3: TGTGCCAGCAGTGAATGGGGGGGGGAAACAGATACGCAGTATTTT. Amino acid sequence: CASSEWGGETDTQYF.